The 23 T cell receptor beta chains presented below share a single source sample, sequenced in a study of early T cells in non-severe SARS-CoV-2 infection (dated by TCRdb to about 2021). The protocol used for the library was 5' RACE. The sample was run on a NextSeq 500. TCRdb reprocessing: public reads trimmed at Q25 with fastp, clones called with MiXCR, in-frame beta chains kept. Merged by CDR3 protein, the rows form single entries marked with the most common genes and DNA. Present in this sample are roughly 70,000 distinct CDR3 sequences, 20% of which were seen just once. The ten biggest clones cover 16% of the sample. The specimen was whole blood, collected at baseline. Source of these receptors: an adult who was a healthcare worker with PCR-confirmed SARS-CoV-2 infection or an uninfected control (not recorded which).

This clonotype was detected only a few times. The chain couples TRBV20-1 to TRBJ2-3, with D perhaps TRBD2 (5 bases). The CDR3 is 14 amino acids. Trimming took off 4 bases at V and 4 bases at J, with 15 bases between the two ends. The germline V gene has CDR1 DFQATT and CDR2 SNEGSKA (reference sequence). The CDR3 loop is CSANSGSIADTQYF. The CDR3 bases are TGCAGTGCTAACTCGGGGTCGATAGCAGATACGCAGTATTTT.

This clonotype turned up a few times. V is TRBV7-2 and J is TRBJ2-3, with 13 bases aligning to TRBD2. The V and J ends lost 5 bases and 1 base, in that order; junction bases with no gene match: 3. This CDR3 is built from 16 residues. Germline lookup yields CDR1 SGHTA and CDR2 FQGNSA. This chain's CDR3 is CASSLGTSGGTDTQYF. CDR3 in DNA: TGTGCCAGCAGCCTAGGGACTAGCGGGGGCACAGATACGCAGTATTTT.

This chain connects TRBV29-1 to TRBJ2-5; no reliable D call. Germline loops: CDR1 SQVTM, CDR2 ANQGSEA. Trimming stripped 4 bases from V and 3 bases from J, with 6 bases between. The CDR3 has 11 amino acids. The CDR3 protein is CSVVRKETQYF. The CDR3 DNA is TGCAGCGTTGTCAGGAAAGAGACCCAGTACTTC.

The sample holds a few counts of this clonotype. This chain joins TRBV7-2 and TRBJ2-1; D is perhaps TRBD2 (6 bases). Germline V gene sequence: CDR1 SGHTA, CDR2 FQGNSA. The CDR3 extends over 16 amino acids. V was clipped by 0 bases and J by 14 bases, with 23 bases between them. The CDR3 DNA reads TGTGCCAGCAGCTTAGCAGTCGGGGGAGGTCAGGGTAAAAAGTTCTTC. Encoded protein: CASSLAVGGGQGKKFF.

This clonotype was seen a handful of times. The rearrangement joins TRBV6-1 to TRBJ1-1; a possible D gene is TRBD1 (5 bases). V gave up 5 bases and J gave up 4 bases, with 14 bases separating them. From germline, CDR1 is MNHNS and CDR2 SASEGT. This CDR3 spans 14 amino acids. The CDR3: CASSLRGDGTEAFF. CDR3 DNA: TGTGCCAGCAGTCTTAGGGGAGACGGCACTGAAGCTTTCTTT.

By sample share, this clonotype is medium-sized. This rearrangement joins TRBV12-3 or TRBV12-4 to TRBJ2-7; 10 nucleotides align to TRBD2. This CDR3 region has 14 residues. V was pared by 6 bases and J by 6 bases, with 8 bases of the junction left unmatched. The CDR3 DNA is TGTGCCAGCAGACCCAGCGGGGGGGCCATCGAGCAGTACTTC. Its protein is CASRPSGGAIEQYF.

This clonotype came up many times. The rearrangement uses TRBV19 and TRBJ2-6; TRBD1 is a possible D gene (5 bases). Germline V gives CDR1 LNHDA, CDR2 SQIVND (reference sequence). The V and J ends lost 5 bases and 1 base respectively, with 9 bases between them. This CDR3 has 15 residues. The CDR3 here is CASSSRASGANVLTF. In DNA, the CDR3 is TGTGCCAGTAGTTCCAGGGCTTCTGGGGCCAACGTCCTGACTTTC.

The genes are TRBV24-1 and TRBJ2-1, with TRBD2 matching over 10 bases. Germline loops: CDR1 KGHDR, CDR2 SFDVKD. The CDR3 covers 15 residues. CDR3 nucleotide sequence: TGTGCTACAGCACGAGCGGGGGGGTCGGGAAATGAGCAGTTCTTC. It yields the protein CATARAGGSGNEQFF.

Written as DNA, the CDR3 is TGTGCCAGCAGCCCTCCAACTAGTTCTAGCACAGATACGCAGTATTTT. Its translation is CASSPPTSSSTDTQYF. V usage is TRBV7-6 and J usage is TRBJ2-3, with D perhaps matching TRBD2 (5 bases). V was trimmed by 5 bases and J by 0 bases, leaving 15 bases between them. Germline CDR1 and CDR2: SGHVS and FNYEAQ. The CDR3 has 16 residues. Drawing the rest from reference TRBV7-6 and TRBJ2-3, the complete variable domain is GAGVSQSPRYKVTKRGQDVALRCDPISGHVSLYWYRQALGQGPEFLTYFNYEAQQDKSGLPNDRFSAERPEGSISTLTIQRTEQRDSAMYRCASSPPTSSSTDTQYFGPGTRLTVL.

Only a few counts were recorded for this clonotype. The chain employs TRBV5-1 and TRBJ1-1, with 7 bases identical to TRBD1. V trimming: 4 bases; J trimming: 0 bases; junction bases outside the gene matches: 6. The CDR3 is made up of 15 amino acids. Germline lookup yields CDR1 SGHRS and CDR2 YFSETQ. In DNA form, the CDR3 reads TGCGCCAGCAGCCCCGGACAGGCCATGAACACTGAAGCTTTCTTT. Protein sequence: CASSPGQAMNTEAFF.

This clonotype was recorded a few times. This chain joins TRBV9 and TRBJ1-4, with D unclear. The germline gives CDR1 SGDLS, CDR2 YYNGEE. This CDR3 is built from 14 residues. V was trimmed by 5 bases and J by 4 bases, leaving 12 bases between them. The chain's CDR3 is CASSSALFNEKLFF. The CDR3 DNA sequence: TGTGCCAGCAGTTCAGCCCTTTTTAATGAAAAACTGTTTTTT.

This clonotype was seen only a few times. The chain has TRBV7-9 and TRBJ1-1, with TRBD1 matching over 11 bases. Trimming removed 5 bases from V and 4 bases from J; junction bases left unmatched: 9. Germline V gene sequence: CDR1 SEHNR, CDR2 FQNEAQ (reference sequence). The CDR3 consists of 16 residues. The CDR3 sequence is CASSPLDRGRSTEAFF. The DNA of the CDR3 is TGTGCCAGCAGCCCCTTGGACAGGGGGCGAAGCACTGAAGCTTTCTTT.

The CDR3 DNA reads TGTGCCAGCAGCCAAGGAAACCTAGCGGGGAAAGAGACCCAGTACTTC. Protein sequence: CASSQGNLAGKETQYF. The V call is TRBV3-1, the J call TRBJ2-5, with 9 bases lining up with TRBD2. The CDR3 length is 16 residues. Germline V gene data show CDR1 as LGHDT and CDR2 as YNNKEL (reference sequence). Trimming took 1 base from V and 3 from J; bases not matched to a gene: 6.

This clonotype was counted between two and nine times. This sequence joins TRBV5-6 and TRBJ2-5; D unclear. V gave up 0 bases and J gave up 1 base, with 7 bases separating them. The germline V gene encodes CDR1 SGHDT and CDR2 YYEEEE. This CDR3 has 14 amino acids. CDR3 sequence: CASSLAATQETQYF. As DNA, the CDR3 is TGTGCCAGCAGCTTGGCCGCGACCCAAGAGACCCAGTACTTC.

This clonotype showed up just a few times. The V and J genes are TRBV5-4 and TRBJ2-2; D remains unclear. The CDR3 is made up of 13 amino acids. Germline CDR1 reads SGHNT; CDR2 reads YYREEE (reference sequence). V shed 0 bases and J shed 4 bases, with 4 bases lying between them. The CDR3, as DNA: TGTGCCAGCAGCTTGGATCTCACCGGGGAGCTGTTTTTT. This gives the protein CASSLDLTGELFF.

The chain recombines TRBV12-3 or TRBV12-4 with TRBJ2-3; D might be TRBD1 or TRBD2, each matching 5 bases. CDR3 length: 13 amino acids. V was cut by 7 bases and J by 3 bases, with 11 bases left in between. The CDR3 spells CASNLWGTDTQYF. The CDR3 bases are TGTGCCAGCAACCTTTGGGGGACAGATACGCAGTATTTT.

This clonotype occurred a few times. The J gene is TRBJ2-7, the V gene TRBV3-1, with D unclear. CDR1 and CDR2 (germline): LGHDT, YNNKEL (reference sequence). The CDR3 extends over 13 amino acids. V dropped 1 base and J dropped 6 bases, with 10 bases sitting between them. In DNA form, the CDR3 reads TGTGCCAGCAGCCAAGGTAGAGAAGGCGAGCAGTACTTC. Residues: CASSQGREGEQYF.

The chain links TRBV6-2 or TRBV6-3 to TRBJ1-1; D possibly corresponds to TRBD1 (5 bases). V was trimmed by 8 bases and J by 7 bases, leaving 11 bases between them. The CDR3 runs to 11 residues. CDR1 is MNHEY, CDR2 SVGEGT, per germline. The CDR3 is CASGRQLEAFF. DNA for the CDR3: TGTGCCAGCGGTCGACAGCTTGAAGCTTTCTTT.

This clonotype has just a few counts. The V call is TRBV5-1, the J call TRBJ2-7; D is tentatively TRBD1 or TRBD2 (6 bases each). The CDR3 contains 14 residues. Germline values: CDR1 SGHRS, CDR2 YFSETQ. V was cut by 0 bases and J by 4 bases, with 11 bases left in between. The CDR3 spells CASSLGQEGYEQYF. CDR3 nucleotide sequence: TGCGCCAGCAGCTTGGGACAGGAGGGGTACGAGCAGTACTTC.

The rearrangement uses TRBV11-2 and TRBJ2-3; D call uncertain. CDR1 SGHAT and CDR2 FQNNGV come from the germline V gene. With 5 bases removed from V and 4 bases from J, the gap between germline ends came to 10 bases. The CDR3 has 13 amino acids. The CDR3 nucleotides are TGTGCCAGCAGCCTCCCCCCCTCAGATACGCAGTATTTT. Protein: CASSLPPSDTQYF.

The chain combines TRBV12-3 or TRBV12-4 with TRBJ1-2; D uncertain. This CDR3 has 13 residues. Trimming cost V 2 bases and J 4 bases, with 8 bases left between them. The CDR3 DNA follows: TGTGCCAGCAGTTTATCCGGATCCTATGGCTACACCTTC. Its translation: CASSLSGSYGYTF.

There are a few counts of this clonotype. The chain recombines TRBV7-8 with TRBJ2-1, with TRBD2 identical over 8 bases. Germline V gene data show CDR1 as SGHVS and CDR2 as FQNEAQ. This CDR3 contains 15 residues. J gave up 7 bases and V 4 bases, and 9 bases lay outside the gene matches. CDR3 DNA sequence: TGTGCCAGCAGCTCTACTAGCGGTCCGTGGAATGAGCAGTTCTTC. Translating it yields CASSSTSGPWNEQFF.

This clonotype was detected a few times. This rearrangement joins TRBV7-6 to TRBJ2-5, with D possibly being TRBD1 (6 bases). V gave up 4 bases and J gave up 5 bases, with 20 bases separating them. Germline assignment: CDR1 SGHVS and CDR2 FNYEAQ. The CDR3 loop spans 16 amino acids. The DNA for the CDR3 is TGTGCCAGCAGCTCTACCTGGACAGCCTCGGGGGAGACCCAGTACTTC. This gives the protein CASSSTWTASGETQYF.